This T cell receptor (beta chain) comes out of a study of T-cell memory formation after mild COVID-19. Study information: TCR clusters were mostly donor specific.

The CDR3 loop spans 14 amino acids. V was clipped by 7 bases and J by 2 bases, with 13 bases between them. Germline V gene data show CDR1 as MNHEY and CDR2 as SMNVEV (reference sequence). Constant-segment primers served in 5'RACE that generated TCR alpha and TCR beta cDNA libraries bearing sample barcodes and UMIs. TCRdb independently ran MiXCR on the 5' RACE reads; one entry per CDR3 protein. The data contain around 450,000 distinct CDR3 sequences, around 20% of them singletons. The sequencing input was PBMCs or a T cell subset sorted from them (not recorded which). The TCR was taken from an adult woman who had mild COVID-19 (a few samples of this study predate the infection). Cell type and time point are not known. The J gene is TRBJ2-3, the V gene TRBV27; a possible D gene is TRBD2 (5 bases). The DNA for the CDR3 is TGTGCCAGCACCCCTGAGAGGGCCACAGATACGCAGTATTTT. Translating it yields CASTPERATDTQYF.